Reported below is one TCR beta chain. Its antigen is not known. Naive CD8 cells were CD45RO-negative, positively selected for CCR7, excluding terminally differentiated effector memory CD45RA+ cells. This record comes from a study of shared clonotypes between healthy human individuals. Whole-study findings and limits: Among donors, clonotype sharing was expected to be affected by sequencing depth. Rarefaction showed that sequencing of sorted subsets was incomplete (despite large depth).

Trimming left V 5 bases short and J 5 bases short, with 9 bases between. The length of the CDR3 is 13 residues. Germline CDR1 and CDR2: SEHNR and FQNEAQ (reference sequence). TCRdb's table, derived via immunoSEQ multiplex PCR, lists solely in-frame clones and lacks some. The sample lists more than 2 million clones, just under 95% occurring once. The receptor's source is a man between 18 and 29 years old in good health. This sequence joins TRBV7-9 and TRBJ2-2, with D possibly being TRBD2 (5 bases). Material: naive CD8+ T cells sorted from blood. Here the CDR3 DNA reads TGTGCCAGCAGCCCTAGAGGGACCGGGGAGCTGTTTTTT. Amino acids: CASSPRGTGELFF.